Described below is a single T cell receptor beta chain sequence and its context. The antigen remains unidentified. Data came from immunoSEQ multiplex PCR; TCRdb stores just in-frame clones and leaves some out. The sample lists some 160,000 clones, just under 95% occurring once. Trimming at V came to 1 base and at J to 1 base, leaving 2 bases not matched to a gene. CDR3 length: 16 residues. CDR1 SGHRS and CDR2 YFSETQ come from the germline V gene. This record belongs to a study of T cell responses to AZD1222 COVID-19 vaccine. Findings of the study overall: Among AZD1222 vaccinees, only six were seropositive at baseline.

The sequence derives from an adult in good health. The chain links TRBV5-1 to TRBJ2-1; TRBD2 matches 10 bases. Sequenced here: peripheral blood, sampled on day 0 of AZD1222 vaccination. The CDR3 is CASSLTSGKSYNEQFF. The CDR3, as DNA: TGCGCCAGCAGCTTGACTAGCGGGAAGTCCTACAATGAGCAGTTCTTC.